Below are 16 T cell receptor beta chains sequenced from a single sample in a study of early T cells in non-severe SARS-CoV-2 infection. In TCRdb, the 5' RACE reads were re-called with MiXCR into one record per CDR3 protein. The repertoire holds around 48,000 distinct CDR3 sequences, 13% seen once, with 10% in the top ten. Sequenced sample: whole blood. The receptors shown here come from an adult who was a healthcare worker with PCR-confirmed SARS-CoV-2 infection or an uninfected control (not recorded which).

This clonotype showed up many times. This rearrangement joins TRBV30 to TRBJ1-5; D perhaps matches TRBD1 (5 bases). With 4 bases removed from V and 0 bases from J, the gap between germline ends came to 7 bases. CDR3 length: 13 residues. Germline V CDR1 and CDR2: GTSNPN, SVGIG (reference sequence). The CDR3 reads CAWTGDSNQPQHF. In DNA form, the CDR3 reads TGTGCCTGGACGGGGGATAGCAATCAGCCCCAGCATTTT.

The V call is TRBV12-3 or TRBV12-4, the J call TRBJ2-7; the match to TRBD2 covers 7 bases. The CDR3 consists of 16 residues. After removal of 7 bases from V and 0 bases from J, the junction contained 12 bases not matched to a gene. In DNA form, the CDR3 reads TGTGCCAGCACCTCTTGGGGGGGTCCGAGCTCCTACGAGCAGTACTTC. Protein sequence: CASTSWGGPSSYEQYF.

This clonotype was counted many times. CDR3: CASSIDFVQPQHF. CDR3 nucleotides: TGTGCCAGTAGTATAGACTTCGTTCAGCCCCAGCATTTT. J is TRBJ1-5 and V is TRBV19, with no clear D. This CDR3 region has 13 residues. Germline V lookup: CDR1 LNHDA, CDR2 SQIVND (reference sequence). Trimming stripped 0 bases from V and 6 bases from J, with 6 bases between.

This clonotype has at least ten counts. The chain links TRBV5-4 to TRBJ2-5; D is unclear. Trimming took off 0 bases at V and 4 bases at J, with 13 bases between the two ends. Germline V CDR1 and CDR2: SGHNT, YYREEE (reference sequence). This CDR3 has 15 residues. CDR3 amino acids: CASSLDVLGGETQYF. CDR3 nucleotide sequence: TGTGCCAGCAGCTTGGATGTCCTGGGTGGAGAGACCCAGTACTTC.

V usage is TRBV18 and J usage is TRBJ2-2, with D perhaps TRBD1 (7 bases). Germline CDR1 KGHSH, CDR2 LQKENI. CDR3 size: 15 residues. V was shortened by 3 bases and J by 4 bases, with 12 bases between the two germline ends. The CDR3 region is CASSPEGAATGELFF. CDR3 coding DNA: TGTGCCAGCTCACCGGAGGGGGCGGCCACCGGGGAGCTGTTTTTT.

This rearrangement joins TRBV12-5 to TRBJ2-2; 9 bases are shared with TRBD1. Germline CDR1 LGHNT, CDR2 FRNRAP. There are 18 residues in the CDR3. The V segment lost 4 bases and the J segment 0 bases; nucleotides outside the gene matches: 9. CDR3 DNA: TGTGCTAGTGGTTGGCCAATGGGACAGGGTGCGAACACCGGGGAGCTGTTTTTT. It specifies CASGWPMGQGANTGELFF.

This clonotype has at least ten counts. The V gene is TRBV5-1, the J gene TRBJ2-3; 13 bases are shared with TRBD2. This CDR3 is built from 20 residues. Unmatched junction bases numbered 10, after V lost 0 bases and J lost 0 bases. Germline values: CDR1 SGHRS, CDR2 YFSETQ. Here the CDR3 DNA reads TGCGCCAGCAGCTTGGATGGGACTAGCGGGATCGGGGGTAGCACAGATACGCAGTATTTT. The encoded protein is CASSLDGTSGIGGSTDTQYF.

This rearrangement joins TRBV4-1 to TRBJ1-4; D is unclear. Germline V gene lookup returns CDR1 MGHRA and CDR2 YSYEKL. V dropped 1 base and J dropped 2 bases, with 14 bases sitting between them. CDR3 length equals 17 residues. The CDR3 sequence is CASSQVLYFKTNEKLFF. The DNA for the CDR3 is TGCGCCAGCAGCCAAGTCTTATACTTTAAGACTAATGAAAAACTGTTTTTT.

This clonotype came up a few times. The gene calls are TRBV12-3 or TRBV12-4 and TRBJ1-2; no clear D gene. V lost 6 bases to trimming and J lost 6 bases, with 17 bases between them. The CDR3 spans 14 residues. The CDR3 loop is CASSTELTRDGYTF. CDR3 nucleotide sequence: TGTGCCAGCAGCACTGAGTTGACTCGGGATGGCTACACCTTC.

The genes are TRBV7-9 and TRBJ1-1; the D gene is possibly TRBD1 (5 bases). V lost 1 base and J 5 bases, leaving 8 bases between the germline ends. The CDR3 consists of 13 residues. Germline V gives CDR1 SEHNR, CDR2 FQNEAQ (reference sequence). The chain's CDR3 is CASSLVEGTEAFF. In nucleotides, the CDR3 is TGTGCCAGCAGCTTAGTGGAGGGGACTGAAGCTTTCTTT.

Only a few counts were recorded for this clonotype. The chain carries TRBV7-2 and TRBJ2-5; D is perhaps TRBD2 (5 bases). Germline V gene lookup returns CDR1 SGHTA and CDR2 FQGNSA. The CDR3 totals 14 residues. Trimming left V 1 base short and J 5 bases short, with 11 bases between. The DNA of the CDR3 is TGTGCCAGCAGCTTAGGGCGGCGGGTGGAGACCCAGTACTTC. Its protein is CASSLGRRVETQYF. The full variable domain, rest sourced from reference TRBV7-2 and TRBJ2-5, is GAGVSQSPSNKVTEKGKDVELRCDPISGHTALYWYRQSLGQGLEFLIYFQGNSAPDKSGLPSDRFSAERTGGSVSTLTIQRTQQEDSAVYLCASSLGRRVETQYFGPGTRLLVL.

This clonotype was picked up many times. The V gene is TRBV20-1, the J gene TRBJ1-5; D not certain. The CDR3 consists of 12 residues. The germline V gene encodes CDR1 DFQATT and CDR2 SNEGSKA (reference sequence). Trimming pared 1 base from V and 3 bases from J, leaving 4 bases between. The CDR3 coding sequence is TGCAGTGCTAGAGCCCCCAATCAGCCCCAGCATTTT. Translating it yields CSARAPNQPQHF.

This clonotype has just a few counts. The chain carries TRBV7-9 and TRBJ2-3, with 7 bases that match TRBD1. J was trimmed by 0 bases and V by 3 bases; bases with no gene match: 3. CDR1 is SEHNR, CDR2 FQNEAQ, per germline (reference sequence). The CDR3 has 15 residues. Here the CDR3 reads CASSLRQGSTDTQYF. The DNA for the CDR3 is TGTGCCAGCAGCTTGAGACAGGGTAGCACAGATACGCAGTATTTT.

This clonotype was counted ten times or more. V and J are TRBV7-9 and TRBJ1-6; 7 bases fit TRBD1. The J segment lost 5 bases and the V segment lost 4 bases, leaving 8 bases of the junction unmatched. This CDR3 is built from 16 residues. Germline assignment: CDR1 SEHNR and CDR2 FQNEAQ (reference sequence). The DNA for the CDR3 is TGTGCCAGCAGCTCGGACAGGCGGTGGGATAATTCACCCCTCCACTTT. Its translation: CASSSDRRWDNSPLHF.

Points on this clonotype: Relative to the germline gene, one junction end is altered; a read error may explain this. The DNA of the CDR3 is TGTGCTAGCAGCTCGGGACTTAACACCGGGGAGCTGTTTTTT. It translates to CASSSGLNTGELFF. The V gene is TRBV7-7, the J gene TRBJ2-2; TRBD2 might be the D (6 bases). Germline lookup yields CDR1 SSHAT and CDR2 FNYEAQ (reference sequence). The CDR3 is made up of 14 amino acids. Filled out from reference TRBV7-7 and TRBJ2-2, the complete variable domain reads GAGVSQSPRYKVTKRGQDVTLRCDPISSHATLYWYQQALGQGPEFLTYFNYEAQPDKSGLPSDRFSAERPEGSISTLTIQRTEQRDSAMYRCASSSGLNTGELFFGEGSRLTVL.

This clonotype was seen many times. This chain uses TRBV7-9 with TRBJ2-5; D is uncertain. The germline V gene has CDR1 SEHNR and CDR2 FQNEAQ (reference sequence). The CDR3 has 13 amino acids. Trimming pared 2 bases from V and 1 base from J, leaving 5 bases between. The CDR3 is CASSLHSQETQYF. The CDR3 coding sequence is TGTGCCAGCAGCTTACACAGCCAAGAGACCCAGTACTTC.